This T cell receptor beta chain was sequenced during a study of cytotoxic CD8 clonotypes in ibrutinib-treated CLL. In the study overall: On average, roughly 94,000 productive rearrangements and about 280,000 productive templates per sample.

The CDR3 runs to 14 residues. The V and J ends lost 0 bases and 3 bases respectively, with 11 bases between them. The germline V gene encodes CDR1 GTSNPN and CDR2 SVGIG (reference sequence). The data were produced by immunoSEQ multiplex PCR, yet TCRdb's version contains in-frame clones alone and is incomplete. This sample has 68,000 or so clones; more than 60% occur once, and the top ten carry around 5.8%. Sequences were derived from PBMCs, sampled after 12 months of ibrutinib treatment. The chain is built from TRBV30 and TRBJ2-5; a possible D gene is TRBD1 (6 bases). The receptor's source is a human donor with chronic lymphocytic leukemia. Here the CDR3 reads CAWSVLGAKETQYF. CDR3 DNA sequence: TGTGCCTGGAGTGTACTGGGGGCCAAAGAGACCCAGTACTTC. Variable domain in full (rest from reference TRBV30 and TRBJ2-5): SQTIHQWPATLVQPVGSPLSLECTVEGTSNPNLYWYRQAAGRGLQLLFYSVGIGQISSEVPQNLSASRPQDRQFILSSKKLLLSDSGFYLCAWSVLGAKETQYFGPGTRLLVL.